These T cell receptor beta chains were read from a single sample in a study of blood T cell repertoires in COVID-19. Only in-frame clones appear in the TCRdb table, and some are missing; sequencing was by immunoSEQ multiplex PCR. The table has approximately 100,000 clones, approximately 79% seen once. The specimen was peripheral blood. The receptor set was obtained from a woman older than 75 with active or convalescent COVID-19. The CDR3 runs from the conserved cysteine through the conserved F or W. A D gene is named only where the DNA matches it firmly. Clone size is stated in some rows and not others, as once, few, many or a class when expanded.

D	V	J	size	DNA	CDR3
TRBD2	TRBV4-1	TRBJ2-7	-	TGCGCCAGCAGCCACGGACTAGCCTACGAGCAGTACTTC	CASSHGLAYEQYF
TRBD1	TRBV10-3	TRBJ2-7	-	TGTGCCATCAGTGCCACAACGGGACAGGGGATCTACGAGCAGTACTTC	CAISATTGQGIYEQYF
-	TRBV5-1	TRBJ1-3	-	TGCGCCAGCAGAGCTTTTCTTTCTGATGGAAACACCATATATTTT	CASRAFLSDGNTIYF
-	TRBV7-6	TRBJ1-4	-	TGTGCCAGCAGCTTCAGGGTTAATGAAAAACTGTTTTTT	CASSFRVNEKLFF
TRBD1	TRBV4-3	TRBJ2-2	-	TGCGCCAGCAGCCAGGGAGACAGGGGGCACACCGGGGAGCTGTTTTTT	CASSQGDRGHTGELFF
-	TRBV4-1	TRBJ2-5	once	TGCGCCAGCAGCCAAGATTTGGGGGGGCTTGGTGAGACCCAGTACTTC	CASSQDLGGLGETQYF
-	TRBV7-2	TRBJ1-3	-	TGTGCCAGCAGCTTAGTCATGGCAGGGTCTGGAAACACCATATATTTT	CASSLVMAGSGNTIYF
-	TRBV5-8	TRBJ1-1	once	TGTGCCAGCAGTCGCAGGTTGAACACTGAAGCTTTCTTT	CASSRRLNTEAFF
TRBD1	TRBV10-3	TRBJ2-1	-	TGTGCCATCCATCAGGGGGCGGGTGAGCAGTTCTTC	CAIHQGAGEQFF
TRBD1	TRBV19	TRBJ2-1	-	TGTGCCAGTAGAGTCTACCAGGGGGCCAACAATGAGCAGTTCTTC	CASRVYQGANNEQFF
TRBD1	TRBV12-3/TRBV12-4	TRBJ1-1	-	TGTGCCAGCAGTGCCGGGACAGGGGAAGCTTTCTTT	CASSAGTGEAFF
TRBD2	TRBV4-1	TRBJ2-2	few	TGCGCCAGCAGTCCGGAGCGCGGGAGGGCGTCTGACACCGGGGAGCTGTTTTTT	CASSPERGRASDTGELFF
-	TRBV3-1/TRBV3-2	TRBJ1-5	-	TGTGCCAGCAGCCCTTCCGGCGCGGACAATCAGCCCCAGCATTTT	CASSPSGADNQPQHF
-	TRBV5-1	TRBJ1-1	-	TGCGCCAGCAGCTTGATGGGCGCGGGGACTGAAGCTTTCTTT	CASSLMGAGTEAFF
TRBD1	TRBV5-4	TRBJ2-2	few	TGTGCCAGCAGCCGCCCCACAGGGGGCCCCGGGGAGCTGTTTTTT	CASSRPTGGPGELFF
TRBD1	TRBV5-1	TRBJ2-7	-	TGCGCCAGCAGCCCGACCGGGACAGGGGACCCTAAGCAGTACTTC	CASSPTGTGDPKQYF
TRBD1	TRBV28	TRBJ2-7	-	TGTGCCAGCAGAGGGGAGACAGGGTCCTACGAGCAGTACTTC	CASRGETGSYEQYF
-	TRBV19	TRBJ1-5	-	TGTGCCAGTAGTATTTTGGGGAACGAAGGGGGTCAGCCCCAGCATTTT	CASSILGNEGGQPQHF
TRBD2	TRBV3-1/TRBV3-2	TRBJ2-7	-	TGTGCCAGCAGCCGCCACTCTAGCGGGGCCTCCTACGAGCAGTACTTC	CASSRHSSGASYEQYF
TRBD2	TRBV6-5	TRBJ2-7	-	TGTGCCAGCAGTTCCCCTACCGGTCTGGGGGGGTTCGAGCAGTACTTC	CASSSPTGLGGFEQYF
-	TRBV19	TRBJ2-5	-	TGTGCCAGTAGTGGATCCGGGACTGCCCAAGAGACCCAGTACTTC	CASSGSGTAQETQYF
TRBD1	TRBV9	TRBJ1-2	few	TGTGCCAGCAGGGATACCGGGACAGGGGACTATGGCTACACCTTC	CASRDTGTGDYGYTF
-	TRBV11-2	TRBJ1-5	-	TGTGCCAGCAGCTTAGGTCGTTATCAGCCCCAGCATTTT	CASSLGRYQPQHF
TRBD1	TRBV24-1	TRBJ1-6	few	TGTGCCAGCAAGGGACAGGCAAATTCACCCCTCCACTTT	CASKGQANSPLHF
-	TRBV7-2	TRBJ1-2	-	TGTGCCAGCAGCTTAGTGGGGGCCACCGTGGACTATGGCTACACCTTC	CASSLVGATVDYGYTF
-	TRBV7-9	TRBJ2-5	-	TGTGCCAGCAGCCTACGGGGAACCCAAGAGACCCAGTACTTC	CASSLRGTQETQYF
TRBD1	TRBV19	TRBJ1-1	-	TGTGCCAGTAGAACGGACAGGTTCGAGAACACTGAAGCTTTCTTT	CASRTDRFENTEAFF
TRBD1	TRBV6-5	TRBJ1-5	-	TGTGCCAGCAGTCTGGACAGGGCTAATCAGCCCCAGCATTTT	CASSLDRANQPQHF
TRBD2	TRBV19	TRBJ2-3	-	TGTGCCAGTAGAGCGTCGTCGGGGGGGCGTACAGATACGCAGTATTTT	CASRASSGGRTDTQYF
TRBD1	TRBV7-8	TRBJ2-7	-	TGTGCCAGCAGCCCACCCCTACTACAGGGGGCTAGCGAGCAGTACTTC	CASSPPLLQGASEQYF
TRBD2	TRBV6-5	TRBJ2-2	-	TGTGCCAGCAGTTCGGGACTAGCGGGCACCGGGGAGCTGTTTTTT	CASSSGLAGTGELFF
TRBD1	TRBV27	TRBJ2-1	few	TGTGCCAGCAGTTTACTGGGACAGGGAAGGGGCAATGAGCAGTTCTTC	CASSLLGQGRGNEQFF
-	TRBV6-2/TRBV6-3	TRBJ1-2	-	TGTGCCAGCAGTAGACAGAACTATGGCTACACCTTC	CASSRQNYGYTF
-	TRBV7-2	TRBJ2-7	-	TGTGCCAGCAGCCCCCGCCGGGACTCCAGCTCCTACGAGCAGTACTTC	CASSPRRDSSSYEQYF
-	TRBV4-2	TRBJ2-3	-	TGTGCCAGCAACACCGTCCCCGCGGGGCCAGATACGCAGTATTTT	CASNTVPAGPDTQYF
TRBD1	TRBV5-1	TRBJ2-1	-	TGCGCCAGCAGCTTGGACACAGGGGTGGGTGAGCAGTTCTTC	CASSLDTGVGEQFF
TRBD2	TRBV27	TRBJ2-1	-	TGTGCCAGCGGTATTACGCCCGGGACTAGCGGGACAGAGCAGTTCTTC	CASGITPGTSGTEQFF